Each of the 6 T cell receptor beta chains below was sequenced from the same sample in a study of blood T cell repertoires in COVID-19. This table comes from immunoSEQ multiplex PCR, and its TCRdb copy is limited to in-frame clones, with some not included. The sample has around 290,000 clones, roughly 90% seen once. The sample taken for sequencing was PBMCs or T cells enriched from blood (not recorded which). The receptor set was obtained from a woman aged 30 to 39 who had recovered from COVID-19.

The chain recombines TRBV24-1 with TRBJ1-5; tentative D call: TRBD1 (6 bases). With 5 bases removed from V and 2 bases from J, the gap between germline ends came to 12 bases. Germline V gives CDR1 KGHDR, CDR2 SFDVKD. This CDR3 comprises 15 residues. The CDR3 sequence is CATSAQGYGNQPQHF. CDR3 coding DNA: TGTGCCACCAGTGCCCAGGGGTATGGCAATCAGCCCCAGCATTTT.

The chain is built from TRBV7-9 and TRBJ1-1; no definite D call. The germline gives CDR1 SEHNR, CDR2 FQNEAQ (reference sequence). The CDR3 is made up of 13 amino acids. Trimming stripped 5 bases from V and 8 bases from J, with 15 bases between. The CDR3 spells CASSTITLAEAFF. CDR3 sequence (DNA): TGTGCCAGCAGCACCATCACTCTTGCGGAAGCTTTCTTT.

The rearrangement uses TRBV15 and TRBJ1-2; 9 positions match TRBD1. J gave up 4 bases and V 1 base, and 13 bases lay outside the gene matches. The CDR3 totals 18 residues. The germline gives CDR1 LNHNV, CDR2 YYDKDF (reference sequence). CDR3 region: CATSRAPRRDRDAYGYTF. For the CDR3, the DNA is TGTGCCACCAGCAGAGCGCCCCGGAGGGACAGGGATGCCTATGGCTACACCTTC.

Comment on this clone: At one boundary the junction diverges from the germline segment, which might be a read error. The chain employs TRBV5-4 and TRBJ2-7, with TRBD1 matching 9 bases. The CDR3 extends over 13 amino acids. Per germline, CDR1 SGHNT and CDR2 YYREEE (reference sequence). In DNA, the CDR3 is TGTGCCAGCAGCTTCCCAGGTGGAGGACAGGGGAAATTC. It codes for CASSFPGGGQGKF.

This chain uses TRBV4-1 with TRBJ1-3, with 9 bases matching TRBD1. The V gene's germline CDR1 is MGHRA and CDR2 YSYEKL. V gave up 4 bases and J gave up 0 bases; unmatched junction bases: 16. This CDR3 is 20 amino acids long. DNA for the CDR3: TGCGCCAGCAGCCGACCGGGACAGGGACCTTTATCGAGCTCTGGAAACACCATATATTTT. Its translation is CASSRPGQGPLSSSGNTIYF.

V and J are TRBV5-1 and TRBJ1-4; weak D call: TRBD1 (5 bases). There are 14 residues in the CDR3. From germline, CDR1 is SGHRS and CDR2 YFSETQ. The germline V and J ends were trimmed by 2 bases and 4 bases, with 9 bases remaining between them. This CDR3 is CASSFGGDNEKLFF. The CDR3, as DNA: TGCGCCAGCAGCTTTGGGGGGGATAATGAAAAACTGTTTTTT.